This section outlines one T cell receptor (beta chain) sequence together with its context. Sequencing used immunoSEQ multiplex PCR; TCRdb keeps in-frame clones, though not all of them. The table includes almost 95,000 clones, roughly 90% detected once. This entry belongs to a study of T cell changes during pregnancy in multiple sclerosis. The sequence was obtained from a female donor with multiple sclerosis, enrolled in a pregnancy study. Source: peripheral blood, taken in the first trimester of pregnancy.

The CDR3 bases are TGCGCCAGCAGCTTGGACGGCGGGGGAAGCACAGATACGCAGTATTTT. Its protein product is CASSLDGGGSTDTQYF. V and J are TRBV5-1 and TRBJ2-3; 7 nucleotides match TRBD2. V lost 0 bases to trimming and J lost 0 bases; unmatched junction nucleotides: 4. CDR1 SGHRS and CDR2 YFSETQ come from the germline V gene. This CDR3 region has 16 residues.